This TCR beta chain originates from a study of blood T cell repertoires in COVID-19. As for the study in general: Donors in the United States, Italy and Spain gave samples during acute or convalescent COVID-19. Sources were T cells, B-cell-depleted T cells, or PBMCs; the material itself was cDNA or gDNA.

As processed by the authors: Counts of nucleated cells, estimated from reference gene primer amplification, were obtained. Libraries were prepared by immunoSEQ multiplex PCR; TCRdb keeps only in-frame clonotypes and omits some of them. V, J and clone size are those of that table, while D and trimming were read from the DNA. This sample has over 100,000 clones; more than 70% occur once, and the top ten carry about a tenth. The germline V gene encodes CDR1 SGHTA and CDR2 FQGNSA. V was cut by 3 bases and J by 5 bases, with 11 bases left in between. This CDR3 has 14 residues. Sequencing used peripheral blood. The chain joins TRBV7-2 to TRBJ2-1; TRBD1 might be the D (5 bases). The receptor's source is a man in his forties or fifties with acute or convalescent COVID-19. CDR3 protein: CASSFRVRDNEQFF. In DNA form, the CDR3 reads TGTGCCAGCAGCTTCAGGGTAAGGGACAATGAGCAGTTCTTC.